The T cell receptor (beta chain) under discussion was sequenced for a study of cytomegalovirus exposure and HLA in healthy donors. This CDR3 has 14 amino acids. Germline CDR1 is MNHNS and CDR2 is SASEGT. After removal of 6 bases from V and 3 bases from J, the junction contained 4 bases not matched to a gene. Primers for the PCR totalled 60 Vbeta and 13 Jbeta. Assay used: immunoSEQ multiplex PCR; TCRdb lists only in-frame clones, some missing. The data show about 140,000 clones, around 80% seen once. As to this clone: Antigen specificity is unknown.

Study observations and caveats: Some TCR beta chains (more than 150 of them) were listed as cytomegalovirus-associated. Segments of the TCR beta V type were, in most cases, productive about 87% or about 30% of the time in an earlier analysis. Analyses of presence and absence presupposed an approximately uniform sequencing depth across donors.

This sequence joins TRBV6-1 and TRBJ1-1; 10 positions agree with TRBD1. The TCR sequence derives from a female donor in good health and CMV-seronegative. The sample was PBMCs. CDR3 sequence (DNA): TGTGCCAGCAGATACGGACAGGGGGACACTGAAGCTTTCTTT. Translating gives CASRYGQGDTEAFF.